A selection of T cell receptor beta chains follows, all from one sample in a study of radiation and T cells in renal cell carcinoma. Profiled with immunoSEQ multiplex PCR; TCRdb holds only in-frame clones, not every one. The sample has under 150,000 clones; approximately 75% are singletons. The sequenced sample was blood, obtained from a patient whose treatment included radiotherapy and nephrectomy. These receptors all come from a woman aged 60-75 years with renal cell carcinoma. The CDR3 runs from the conserved cysteine through the conserved F or W. The order of the fields is D gene, J gene, V gene, clone size, CDR3 DNA, CDR3 protein. The D gene is left open where the match is weak. Clone size, where shown, is once, few, many, or a class for clones that have expanded.

TRBD1	TRBJ1-1	TRBV7-9	.	TGTGCCAGCAGCCCCCGGACAGGGCGGAACACTGAAGCTTTCTTT	CASSPRTGRNTEAFF
.	TRBJ1-1	TRBV10-3	.	TGTGCCATCAGGGGGGAGTACACTGAAGCTTTCTTT	CAIRGEYTEAFF
TRBD1	TRBJ2-5	TRBV5-1	once	TGCGCCAGCAGCCGGACAGGGGGCTACCAAGAGACCCAGTACTTC	CASSRTGGYQETQYF
.	TRBJ1-2	TRBV28	few	TGTGCCAGCAGTTTAGTCGCGGGCCTCGGATACTATGGCTACACCTTC	CASSLVAGLGYYGYTF
.	TRBJ2-7	TRBV6-1	once	TGTGCCAGCAGTGAGACTATTTACGAGCAGTACTTC	CASSETIYEQYF
TRBD1	TRBJ2-1	TRBV19	.	TGTGCCAGCCGACAGGGACCTGTCAATGAGCAGTTCTTC	CASRQGPVNEQFF
.	TRBJ1-5	TRBV6-1	.	TGTGCCAGCAGTGAAGCCGTATGGGGCCAGCCGAGCAATCAGCCCCAGCATTTT	CASSEAVWGQPSNQPQHF
TRBD2	TRBJ2-2	TRBV11-2	.	TGTGCCAGCAGCTGGACTAGCGTTGGGGAGCTGTTTTTT	CASSWTSVGELFF
.	TRBJ2-2	TRBV6-1	.	TGTGCCACTCTAAGGGCAGGGAACACCGGGGAGCTGTTTTTT	CATLRAGNTGELFF
.	TRBJ2-1	TRBV4-2	.	TGTGCCAGCAGCCAGGGGTGGCGGGACAATGAGCAGTTCTTC	CASSQGWRDNEQFF
.	TRBJ2-3	TRBV28	.	TGTGCCAGCACCCCCCATGAGGGGGGCACAGATACGCAGTATTTT	CASTPHEGGTDTQYF
.	TRBJ2-3	TRBV5-4	.	TGTGCCAGCAGCTTGGGTGTAGATACGCAGTATTTT	CASSLGVDTQYF
.	TRBJ2-2	TRBV6-1	.	TGTGCCAGCACCCCACGAATAGCGAACACCGGGGAGCTGTTTTTT	CASTPRIANTGELFF
.	TRBJ2-1	TRBV7-2	.	TGTGCCAGCAGCTTCCAGGTATTAGAGCAGTTCTTC	CASSFQVLEQFF
TRBD1	TRBJ1-4	TRBV7-9	.	TGTGCCAGCAGCTTAGGTTCGACAGGGTTTATGGAAAAACTGTTTTTT	CASSLGSTGFMEKLFF
TRBD1	TRBJ1-2	TRBV6-6	.	TGTGCCAGCACGACGGGACAGATGAACTATGGCTACACCTTC	CASTTGQMNYGYTF
.	TRBJ1-1	TRBV5-1	few	TGCGCCAGCAGCTTGGATTGGGTCACTGAAGCTTTCTTT	CASSLDWVTEAFF
.	TRBJ2-7	TRBV5-6	.	TGTGCCAGCACCCCTTTCGGTGGGGGCAGGGAGTACGAGCAGTACTTC	CASTPFGGGREYEQYF
.	TRBJ2-5	TRBV19	.	TGTGCCAGTAAGGACAGCGCAAGGTCAGAGACCCAGTACTTC	CASKDSARSETQYF
TRBD1	TRBJ1-6	TRBV7-9	.	TGTGCCAGCAGCGGCCGGACAGGGGGTAATTCACCCCTCCACTTT	CASSGRTGGNSPLHF
.	TRBJ1-5	TRBV6-1	.	TGTGCCAGCAGTTGGGGCGTGGGGAGCAATCAGCCCCAGCATTTT	CASSWGVGSNQPQHF
.	TRBJ2-7	TRBV6-1	.	TGTGCCAGCAGTGAAGCGGGGCAGGGGCCCTACGAGCAGTACTTC	CASSEAGQGPYEQYF
.	TRBJ2-3	TRBV7-3	.	TGTGCCAGCAGCGCTGGGGGGGATACGCAGTATTTT	CASSAGGDTQYF
.	TRBJ2-1	TRBV6-1	.	TGTGCCAGCAGTGAAGCGGAGGGGTTGACCTACAATGAGCAGTTCTTC	CASSEAEGLTYNEQFF
.	TRBJ1-2	TRBV19	once	TGTGCCAGTAGTATAGTCGGGTCCCGGACGGGGTATGGCTACACCTTC	CASSIVGSRTGYGYTF
.	TRBJ1-3	TRBV4-1	few	TGCGCCAGCAGCCAAGACAGCCTGACCTCTGGAAACACCATATATTTT	CASSQDSLTSGNTIYF